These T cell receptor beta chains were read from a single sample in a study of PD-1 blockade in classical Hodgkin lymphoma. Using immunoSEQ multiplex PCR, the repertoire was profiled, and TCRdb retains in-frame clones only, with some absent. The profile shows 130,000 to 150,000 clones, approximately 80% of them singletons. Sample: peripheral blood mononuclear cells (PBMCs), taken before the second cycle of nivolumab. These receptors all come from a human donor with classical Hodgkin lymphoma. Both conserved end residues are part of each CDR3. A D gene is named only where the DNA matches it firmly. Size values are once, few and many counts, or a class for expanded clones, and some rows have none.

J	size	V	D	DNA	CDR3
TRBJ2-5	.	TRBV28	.	TGTGCCAGCAGTTTAACCCCCGAGACCCAGTACTTC	CASSLTPETQYF
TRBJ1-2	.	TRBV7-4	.	TGTGCCAGCAGCTTAGTGGTCAGGGGCCGTGCCAACTATGGCTACACCTTC	CASSLVVRGRANYGYTF
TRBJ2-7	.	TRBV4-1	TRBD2	TGCGCCAGCAGCCAAGAGAGGAAAGCGGGGGGATTCTCCTACGAGCAGTACTTC	CASSQERKAGGFSYEQYF
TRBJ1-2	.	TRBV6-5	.	TGTGCCAGCAGTTACGGACAGCTCTATGGCTACACCTTC	CASSYGQLYGYTF
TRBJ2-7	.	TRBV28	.	TGTGCCAGCAGTCCCCACTGGCTCTCCTACGAGCAGTACTTC	CASSPHWLSYEQYF
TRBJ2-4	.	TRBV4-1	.	TGCGCCAGCAGCCAGGGACCCTCCACCGGGACGAACATTCAGTACTTC	CASSQGPSTGTNIQYF
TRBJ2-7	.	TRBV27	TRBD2	TGTGCCAGCAGTCCGCTCCGCAGCGGGAGTGGTGACGAGCAGTACTTC	CASSPLRSGSGDEQYF
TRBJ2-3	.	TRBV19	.	TGTGCCAGTAGTATCCCAGGTGAAAATCTAGCAGATACGCAGTATTTT	CASSIPGENLADTQYF
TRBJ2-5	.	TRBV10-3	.	TGTGCCATCAGTCTGGACATTAAAGAGACCCAGTACTTC	CAISLDIKETQYF
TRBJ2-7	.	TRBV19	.	TGTGCCAGTAGTATCCCACTAAATTCGCAGCGTTCCTACGAGCAGTACTTC	CASSIPLNSQRSYEQYF
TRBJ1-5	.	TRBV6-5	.	TGTGCCACCCTCATCGTTAGCAATCAGCCCCAGCATTTT	CATLIVSNQPQHF
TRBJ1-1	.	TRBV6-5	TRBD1	TGTGCCAGCCAGGGGGCATATCAAGCTTTCTTT	CASQGAYQAFF
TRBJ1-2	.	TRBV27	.	TGTGCCAGCAGTTCGCGCTGGTGGCGTAACTATGGCTACACCTTC	CASSSRWWRNYGYTF
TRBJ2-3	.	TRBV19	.	TGTGCCAGTAGTATGAGGGAGGTTATTACAGATACGCAGTATTTT	CASSMREVITDTQYF
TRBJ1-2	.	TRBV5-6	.	TGTGCCAGCAGCTTGTCGTCCAGCAACTATGGCTACACCTTC	CASSLSSSNYGYTF
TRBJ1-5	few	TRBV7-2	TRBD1	TGTGCCAGCAGCCCTACGGGACAGGGGGCCGGCAATCAGCCCCAGCATTTT	CASSPTGQGAGNQPQHF
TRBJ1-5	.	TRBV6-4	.	TGTGCCAGCAGTGATTGGGGCAATCAGCCCCAGCATTTT	CASSDWGNQPQHF
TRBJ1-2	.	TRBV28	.	TGTGCCAGCAGTTCTCGGACGGATGGCTACGCCTTC	CASSSRTDGYAF
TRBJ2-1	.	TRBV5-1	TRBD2	TGCGCCAGCAGCTCCGGGGGGTTAGGCAATGAGCAGTTCTTC	CASSSGGLGNEQFF
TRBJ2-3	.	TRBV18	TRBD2	TGTGCCAGCTCACCGAGTCTAGCGGGGGCACCCCAGACAGATACGCAGTATTTT	CASSPSLAGAPQTDTQYF
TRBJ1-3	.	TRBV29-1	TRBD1	TGCAGCGGGATTCGACAGGGCGGAAACACCATATATTTT	CSGIRQGGNTIYF
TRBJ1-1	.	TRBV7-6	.	TGTGCCAGCAGCAGGGGACAGAACACTGAAGCTTTCTTT	CASSRGQNTEAFF
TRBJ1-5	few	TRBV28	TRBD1	TGTGCCAGCAGTGTTCAGGGGGCGGGTCCCCAGCATTTT	CASSVQGAGPQHF
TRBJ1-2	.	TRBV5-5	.	TGTGCCAGCAGCTCCTCTCAACTTCCTAACTATGGCTACACCTTC	CASSSSQLPNYGYTF
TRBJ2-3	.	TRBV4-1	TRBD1	TGCGCCAGCAGCCAAGATAGGGCAGGGGGCAAAGATACGCAGTATTTT	CASSQDRAGGKDTQYF
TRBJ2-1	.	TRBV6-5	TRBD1	TGTGCCAGCAGTTCACCAGGGGGCTATGGTAATGAGCAGTTCTTC	CASSSPGGYGNEQFF
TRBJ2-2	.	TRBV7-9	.	TGTGCCAGCAGCTTAGATGCGGGACGCTTTAGGGAGCTGTTTTTT	CASSLDAGRFRELFF
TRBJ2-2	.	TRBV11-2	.	TGTGCCAGCAGCTTACTTCCTCAGGCCACCGGGGAGCTGTTTTTT	CASSLLPQATGELFF
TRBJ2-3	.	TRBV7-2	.	TGTGCCAGCAGCTTAAGTGGGGGCACAGATACGCAGTATTTT	CASSLSGGTDTQYF
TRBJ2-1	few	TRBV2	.	TGTGCCAGCAGTGGGGATTGGGGCGAGGAGCAGTTCTTC	CASSGDWGEEQFF
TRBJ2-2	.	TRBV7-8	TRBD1	TGTGCCAGCAGCTTGGCAGGGGGCACCGGGGAGCTGTTTTTT	CASSLAGGTGELFF
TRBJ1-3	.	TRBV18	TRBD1	TGTGCCAGTACAGGGGGGCCTCGCTCTGGAAACACCATATATTTT	CASTGGPRSGNTIYF
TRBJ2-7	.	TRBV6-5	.	TGTGCCAGCAGTTACAGGGCCGGGACCTACGAGCAGTACTTC	CASSYRAGTYEQYF
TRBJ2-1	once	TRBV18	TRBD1	TGTGCCAGCTCACCCTCAGGGGGTGTAAGCTCCTACAATGAGCAGTTCTTC	CASSPSGGVSSYNEQFF
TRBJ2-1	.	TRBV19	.	TGTGCCAGTAGTATAAGGTACAATGAGCAGTTCTTC	CASSIRYNEQFF
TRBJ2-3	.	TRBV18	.	TGTGCCAGCTCACCACGGGACAACACAGATACGCAGTATTTT	CASSPRDNTDTQYF
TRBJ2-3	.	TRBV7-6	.	TGTGCCAGCAGCTTAGGTGGCCGGAGCACAGATACGCAGTATTTT	CASSLGGRSTDTQYF
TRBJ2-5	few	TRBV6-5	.	TGTGCCAGCAGTTACAGCCGGCAAGAGACCCAGTACTTC	CASSYSRQETQYF
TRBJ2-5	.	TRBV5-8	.	TGTGCCAGCAGCTTGGTCGTGGAGACCCAGTACTTC	CASSLVVETQYF
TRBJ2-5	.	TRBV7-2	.	TGTGCCAGCAGCTTAGCTGTAGGGCTCGGAGAGACCCAGTACTTC	CASSLAVGLGETQYF
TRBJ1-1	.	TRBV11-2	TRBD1	TGTGCCAGCAGCCCTCAGGACAGGGGGTACACTGAAGCTTTCTTT	CASSPQDRGYTEAFF
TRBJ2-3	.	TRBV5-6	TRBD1	TGTGCCAGCAGCCGCACAGGGGCGAATACGCAGTATTTT	CASSRTGANTQYF
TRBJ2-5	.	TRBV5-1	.	TGCGCCAGCAGCTTGACCGTGACAGAGACCCAGTACTTC	CASSLTVTETQYF
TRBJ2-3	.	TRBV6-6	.	TGTGCCAGCAGCCGACTCCCAGATACGCAGTATTTT	CASSRLPDTQYF
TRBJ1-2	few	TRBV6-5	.	TGTGCCAGCAGAGCAGGGATGGGCTATGGCTACACCTTC	CASRAGMGYGYTF
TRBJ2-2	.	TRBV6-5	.	TGTGCCAGCAGTTACTCTGGGGCGCCCGGGGAGCTGTTTTTT	CASSYSGAPGELFF
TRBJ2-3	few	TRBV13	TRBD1	TGTGCCAGCAGAGATAGGCAGGGGGTGGATACGCAGTATTTT	CASRDRQGVDTQYF
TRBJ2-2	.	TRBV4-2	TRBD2	TGTGCCAGCAGCCAAGATAACGCGGGAGAGTTTGGCGGGGAGCTGTTTTTT	CASSQDNAGEFGGELFF
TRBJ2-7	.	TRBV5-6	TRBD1	TGTGCCAGCAGCTTCTGGGACAGGGCCGACGAGCAGTACTTC	CASSFWDRADEQYF
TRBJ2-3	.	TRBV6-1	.	TGTGCCAGCAGCCGCCGGGATGGCACAGATACGCAGTATTTT	CASSRRDGTDTQYF
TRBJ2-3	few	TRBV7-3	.	TGTGCCAGCAGCCCCGATACAGGGGATACGCAGTATTTT	CASSPDTGDTQYF
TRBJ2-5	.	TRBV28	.	TGTGCCAGCAGTTTAGGAGGCAGGCTCCAAGAGACCCAGTACTTC	CASSLGGRLQETQYF